The next 26 T cell receptor beta chains were all read from a single sample in a study of beta chain features in type 1 diabetes. The entirety of the isolated RNA underwent reverse transcription, so expressed TCRB transcripts were sequenced. Assay: immunoSEQ multiplex PCR; the TCRdb copy retains only in-frame clones and omits some. The sample contains about 360,000 clones, roughly 12% of which appear only once. The material sequenced was naive CD4+ T cells from blood. These receptor sequences come from a man younger than 30 in good health.

This clone has just a few counts. The chain is built from TRBV29-1 and TRBJ1-1; 8 bases align to TRBD1. Germline CDR1 and CDR2: SQVTM and ANQGSEA. The V segment lost 2 bases and the J segment 10 bases; nucleotides outside the gene matches: 9. CDR3 length: 13 residues. The DNA of the CDR3 is TGCAGCGTTGAACCGCAGGACAGGGTAGGAGCTTTCTTT. It encodes CSVEPQDRVGAFF.

The chain employs TRBV7-2 and TRBJ2-7; D perhaps matches TRBD2 (6 bases). Germline V gene data show CDR1 as SGHTA and CDR2 as FQGNSA. V lost 5 bases and J lost 2, with 16 bases in between. The CDR3 extends over 15 amino acids. This CDR3 is CASSPSGGAAYEQYF. The CDR3, as DNA: TGTGCCAGCAGCCCATCCGGGGGAGCGGCCTACGAGCAGTACTTC. Together with reference TRBV7-2 and TRBJ2-7, the CDR3 gives the full variable domain: GAGVSQSPSNKVTEKGKDVELRCDPISGHTALYWYRQSLGQGLEFLIYFQGNSAPDKSGLPSDRFSAERTGGSVSTLTIQRTQQEDSAVYLCASSPSGGAAYEQYFGPGTRLTVT.

This clone was seen only a few times. The chain recombines TRBV9 with TRBJ2-7, with D tentatively TRBD2 (6 bases). CDR3 size: 14 residues. CDR1 SGDLS and CDR2 YYNGEE come from the germline V gene. The germline V and J ends were trimmed by 0 bases and 3 bases, with 10 bases remaining between them. The CDR3 DNA reads as TGTGCCAGCAGCGTAGGACTAGATTACTACGAGCAGTACTTC. It codes for CASSVGLDYYEQYF.

The DNA of the CDR3 is TGTGCCACCAGCAGGAAAATAGAGTACACCGGGGAGCTGTTTTTT. This gives the protein CATSRKIEYTGELFF. The chain couples TRBV15 to TRBJ2-2; no clear D gene. Germline assignment: CDR1 LNHNV and CDR2 YYDKDF (reference sequence). The CDR3 contains 15 residues. V was clipped by 3 bases and J by 3 bases, with 11 bases between them.

CDR3 loop: CASSQIRTSGKYNEQFF. CDR3 nucleotides: TGCGCCAGCAGCCAAATAAGGACTAGCGGGAAGTACAATGAGCAGTTCTTC. The chain employs TRBV4-1 and TRBJ2-1, with 12 bases identical to TRBD2. There are 17 residues in the CDR3. V lost 2 bases and J lost 4; bases outside the gene matches: 6. Germline V gene lookup returns CDR1 MGHRA and CDR2 YSYEKL.

This chain joins TRBV11-2 and TRBJ2-3, with D uncertain. The CDR3 is made up of 14 amino acids. V gave up 7 bases and J gave up 3 bases, with 14 bases separating them. Germline CDR1 reads SGHAT; CDR2 reads FQNNGV. Here the CDR3 DNA reads TGTGCCAGCACCAAAATGCGGAGTACAGATACGCAGTATTTT. It yields the protein CASTKMRSTDTQYF.

This clone was seen more than once but under ten times. V gene TRBV18 combines with J gene TRBJ2-1, with TRBD1 matching 7 bases. CDR1 is KGHSH and CDR2 is LQKENI in the germline V gene. The CDR3 loop spans 16 amino acids. Trimming removed 2 bases from V and 1 base from J; junction bases left unmatched: 5. The CDR3 nucleotides read TGTGCCAGCTCACCAAGACAGGGCCTTTCCTACAATGAGCAGTTCTTC. It codes for CASSPRQGLSYNEQFF.

The rearrangement uses TRBV30 and TRBJ1-2; D unresolved. V lost 0 bases and J lost 14, with 13 bases in between. The CDR3 consists of 11 residues. Germline assignment: CDR1 GTSNPN and CDR2 SVGIG (reference sequence). The CDR3 region is CAWSVGGWETF. CDR3 bases: TGTGCCTGGAGTGTTGGAGGATGGGAAACCTTC.

This clone was observed a handful of times. The genes are TRBV4-3 and TRBJ1-2; no firm D call. Germline V gene sequence: CDR1 LGHNA, CDR2 YSLEER. The CDR3 has 13 amino acids. The V and J ends lost 4 bases and 0 bases respectively, with 6 bases between them. CDR3 in DNA: TGCGCCAGCAGCCCGAACACTAACTATGGCTACACCTTC. Translation: CASSPNTNYGYTF.

The chain couples TRBV28 to TRBJ1-5; D not certain. Germline V gene lookup returns CDR1 MDHEN and CDR2 SYDVKM. The CDR3 sequence is 13 residues long. Trimming pared 4 bases from V and 5 bases from J, leaving 9 bases between. CDR3: CASSSPSDQPQHF. In DNA form, the CDR3 reads TGTGCCAGCAGTTCCCCCTCCGATCAGCCCCAGCATTTT.

V gene TRBV11-2 combines with J gene TRBJ2-5, with D possibly TRBD2 on 6 matching bases. From germline, CDR1 is SGHAT and CDR2 FQNNGV. Between the trimmed V and J ends, which lost 3 bases and 0 bases, there was a span of 17 bases. The CDR3 extends over 17 amino acids. The CDR3 DNA sequence: TGTGCCAGCAGCTTGGGGGGTTCGCCGGTGAACCAAGAGACCCAGTACTTC. Its translation: CASSLGGSPVNQETQYF. The full variable domain, with the rest looked up from reference TRBV11-2 and TRBJ2-5, is EAGVAQSPRYKIIEKRQSVAFWCNPISGHATLYWYQQILGQGPKLLIQFQNNGVVDDSQLPKDRFSAERLKGVDSTLKIQPAKLEDSAVYLCASSLGGSPVNQETQYFGPGTRLLVL.

This clone was counted once. The CDR3 sequence: CASSPPGSPEQFF. The CDR3 DNA follows: TGTGCCAGCTCACCACCGGGGAGTCCCGAGCAGTTCTTC. This chain joins TRBV18 and TRBJ2-1; TRBD2 might be the D (5 bases). Trimming removed 0 bases at V and 10 bases at J, with 10 bases between. Germline CDR1 KGHSH, CDR2 LQKENI. The CDR3 sequence is 13 residues long.

This clone was observed a handful of times. This chain joins TRBV5-1 and TRBJ2-7; 10 bases are shared with TRBD2. Germline lookup yields CDR1 SGHRS and CDR2 YFSETQ. After removal of 2 bases from V and 1 base from J, the junction contained 3 bases not matched to a gene. The CDR3 is made up of 15 amino acids. The CDR3 sequence: CASSFRTSGSYEQYF. Written as DNA, the CDR3 is TGCGCCAGCAGCTTTAGGACTAGCGGATCCTACGAGCAGTACTTC. Full variable domain (outside the CDR3, taken from reference TRBV5-1 and TRBJ2-7): KAGVTQTPRYLIKTRGQQVTLSCSPISGHRSVSWYQQTPGQGLQFLFEYFSETQRNKGNFPGRFSGRQFSNSRSEMNVSTLELGDSALYLCASSFRTSGSYEQYFGPGTRLTVT.

The chain carries TRBV14 and TRBJ2-1; D may be TRBD2 (6 bases). Germline CDR1 and CDR2: SGHDN and FVKESK. The CDR3 extends over 14 amino acids. V was pared by 7 bases and J by 5 bases, with 15 bases between. The DNA for the CDR3 is TGTGCCAGCACCAGAGGGAGGTCTAACAATGAGCAGTTCTTC. This gives the protein CASTRGRSNNEQFF.

The sample holds a few counts of this clone. The chain carries TRBV7-2 and TRBJ2-7; TRBD1 might be the D (6 bases). The V end lost 7 bases, the J end lost 0 bases, and 13 bases lay between the germline ends. Looked up from germline, CDR1 is SGHTA and CDR2 is FQGNSA. The CDR3 length is 14 residues. The chain's CDR3 is CASTQGRTSYEQYF. CDR3 sequence (DNA): TGTGCCAGCACCCAGGGGCGAACCTCCTACGAGCAGTACTTC. Together with reference TRBV7-2 and TRBJ2-7, the CDR3 gives the full variable domain: GAGVSQSPSNKVTEKGKDVELRCDPISGHTALYWYRQSLGQGLEFLIYFQGNSAPDKSGLPSDRFSAERTGGSVSTLTIQRTQQEDSAVYLCASTQGRTSYEQYFGPGTRLTVT.

This clone was counted between two and nine times. The rearrangement joins TRBV7-2 to TRBJ2-3, with 9 bases lining up with TRBD2. The V and J ends lost 2 bases and 8 bases, in that order; junction bases with no gene match: 20. Germline V lookup: CDR1 SGHTA, CDR2 FQGNSA. CDR3 size: 19 residues. CDR3 sequence reads: CASSLTFGRGGPFFPTQYF. DNA for the CDR3: TGTGCCAGCAGCTTAACCTTTGGGCGGGGGGGGCCGTTCTTCCCTACGCAGTATTTT.

This chain connects TRBV30 to TRBJ2-2; 10 positions agree with TRBD1. CDR3 length: 14 amino acids. The V gene end was trimmed by 1 base and the J gene end by 7 bases; junction bases not matched to a gene: 3. Germline V gives CDR1 GTSNPN, CDR2 SVGIG (reference sequence). In DNA, the CDR3 is TGTGCCTGGAGTGGCCGGACAGGGGGCGGGGAGCTGTTTTTT. Encoded protein: CAWSGRTGGGELFF.

V usage is TRBV28 and J usage is TRBJ2-1; TRBD2 matches 11 bases. With V trimmed by 5 bases and J by 3 bases, 6 bases remained unmatched. The CDR3 covers 16 residues. CDR1 is MDHEN, CDR2 SYDVKM, per germline. The CDR3 spells CASSVTSGGNYNEQFF. CDR3 bases: TGTGCCAGCAGTGTTACTAGCGGGGGAAACTACAATGAGCAGTTCTTC.

This clone was found a few times. Other DNA sequences within the sample encode an identical CDR3. This rearrangement joins TRBV28 to TRBJ2-1, with a tentative D call TRBD2 (7 bases). CDR1 MDHEN and CDR2 SYDVKM come from the germline V gene. V gave up 2 bases and J gave up 1 base, with 9 bases separating them. The CDR3 runs 15 residues. CDR3 sequence reads: CASSLGGASYNEQFF. As DNA, the CDR3 is TGTGCCAGCAGTTTAGGGGGGGCTTCCTACAATGAGCAGTTCTTC.

This clone was seen only a few times. J is TRBJ1-5 and V is TRBV2, with D perhaps matching TRBD1 (6 bases). The V end lost 1 base, the J end lost 6 bases, and 13 bases lay between the germline ends. This CDR3 comprises 15 residues. The germline CDR1 and CDR2 sequences are SNHLY and FYNNEI. The CDR3 nucleotides are TGTGCCAGCAGTGAAGATAGGGGGGGCGGTCAGCCCCAGCATTTT. This gives the protein CASSEDRGGGQPQHF.

A few counts support this clone. This chain uses TRBV30 with TRBJ2-7, with 7 nucleotides matching TRBD1. V lost 2 bases, J lost 0 bases, and 16 bases stayed unmatched. This CDR3 has 18 amino acids. Germline V CDR1 and CDR2: GTSNPN, SVGIG (reference sequence). CDR3 sequence reads: CAWSPPGLAGGSSYEQYF. The CDR3 bases are TGTGCCTGGAGTCCCCCGGGGTTGGCAGGGGGTTCCTCCTACGAGCAGTACTTC. Full variable domain (missing parts from reference TRBV30 and TRBJ2-7): SQTIHQWPATLVQPVGSPLSLECTVEGTSNPNLYWYRQAAGRGLQLLFYSVGIGQISSEVPQNLSASRPQDRQFILSSKKLLLSDSGFYLCAWSPPGLAGGSSYEQYFGPGTRLTVT.

Ten or more counts support this clone. The rearrangement uses TRBV7-9 and TRBJ2-4; no clear D. Trimming stripped 3 bases from V and 6 bases from J, with 6 bases between. This CDR3 is 12 amino acids long. Germline-derived CDR1 and CDR2 are SEHNR and FQNEAQ (reference sequence). CDR3 residues: CASSFPGNIQYF. The CDR3 DNA sequence: TGTGCCAGCAGCTTCCCGGGAAACATTCAGTACTTC.

V is TRBV4-3 and J is TRBJ1-4; no firm D call. CDR3 length: 15 amino acids. The germline V and J ends were trimmed by 0 bases and 5 bases, with 10 bases remaining between them. The germline V gene has CDR1 LGHNA and CDR2 YSLEER. CDR3 sequence (DNA): TGCGCCAGCAGCCAAGAACAAGGGAGAAATGAAAAACTGTTTTTT. It is translated as CASSQEQGRNEKLFF.

V usage is TRBV6-1 and J usage is TRBJ1-2; TRBD1 matches 8 bases. The CDR3 extends over 13 amino acids. V trimming: 10 bases; J trimming: 4 bases; junction bases outside the gene matches: 8. Germline V gene sequence: CDR1 MNHNS, CDR2 SASEGT. CDR3 sequence: CAIEDRDGYGYTF. Written as DNA, the CDR3 is TGTGCCATCGAGGACAGGGACGGCTATGGCTACACCTTC.

The V call is TRBV28, the J call TRBJ1-3; D unresolved. Per the germline V gene, CDR1 is MDHEN and CDR2 is SYDVKM. Trimming pared 1 base from V and 3 bases from J, leaving 10 bases between. The CDR3 is made up of 15 amino acids. CDR3 sequence (DNA): TGTGCCAGCAGTTTATACCCCCGACTTGGAAACACCATATATTTT. Translating gives CASSLYPRLGNTIYF.

The gene calls are TRBV4-3 and TRBJ2-7; D not resolved. Looked up from germline, CDR1 is LGHNA and CDR2 is YSLEER. This CDR3 spans 14 amino acids. The V end was cut by 1 base, the J end by 1 base, with 8 bases between. Written as DNA, the CDR3 is TGCGCCAGCAGCCAAGTCGCAGGTTCCTACGAGCAGTACTTC. Translating it yields CASSQVAGSYEQYF.